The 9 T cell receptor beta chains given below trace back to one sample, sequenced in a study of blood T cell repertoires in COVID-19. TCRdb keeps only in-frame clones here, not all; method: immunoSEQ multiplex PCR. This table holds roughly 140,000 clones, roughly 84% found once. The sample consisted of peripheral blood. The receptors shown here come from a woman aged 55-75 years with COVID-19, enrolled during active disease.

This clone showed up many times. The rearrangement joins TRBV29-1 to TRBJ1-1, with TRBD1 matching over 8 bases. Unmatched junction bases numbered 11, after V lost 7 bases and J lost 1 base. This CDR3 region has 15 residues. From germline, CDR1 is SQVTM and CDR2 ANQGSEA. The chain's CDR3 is CSAAEPGQENTEAFF. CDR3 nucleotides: TGCAGCGCTGCCGAGCCGGGACAGGAGAACACTGAAGCTTTCTTT.

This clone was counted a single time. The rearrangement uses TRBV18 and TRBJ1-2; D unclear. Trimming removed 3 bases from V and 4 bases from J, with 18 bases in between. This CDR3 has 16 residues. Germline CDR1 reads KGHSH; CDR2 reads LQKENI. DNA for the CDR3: TGTGCCAGCTCACCGAGATCGACGGGTCAGCTCTATGGCTACACCTTC. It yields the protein CASSPRSTGQLYGYTF. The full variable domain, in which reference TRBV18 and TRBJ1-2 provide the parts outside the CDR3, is NAGVMQNPRHLVRRRGQEARLRCSPMKGHSHVYWYRQLPEEGLKFMVYLQKENIIDESGMPKERFSAEFPKEGPSILRIQQVVRGDSAAYFCASSPRSTGQLYGYTFGSGTRLTVV.

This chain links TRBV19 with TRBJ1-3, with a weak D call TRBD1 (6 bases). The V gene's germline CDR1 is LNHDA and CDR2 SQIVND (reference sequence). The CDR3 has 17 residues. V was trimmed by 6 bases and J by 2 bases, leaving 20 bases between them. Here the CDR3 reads CASSGIQGLGAGNTIYF. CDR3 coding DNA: TGTGCCAGTAGCGGCATTCAGGGGCTGGGTGCTGGAAACACCATATATTTT.

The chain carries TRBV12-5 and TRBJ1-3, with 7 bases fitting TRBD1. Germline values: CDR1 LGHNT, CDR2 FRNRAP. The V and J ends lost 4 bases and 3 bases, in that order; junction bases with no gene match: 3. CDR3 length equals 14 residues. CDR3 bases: TGTGCTAGTGGTTCCTACAGGGGTGGAAACACCATATATTTT. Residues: CASGSYRGGNTIYF.

CDR3 residues: CASSIGQGRLSNEKLFF. The CDR3 DNA follows: TGTGCCAGTAGTATAGGACAGGGAAGACTCTCTAATGAAAAACTGTTTTTT. J is TRBJ1-4 and V is TRBV19, with TRBD1 identical over 7 bases. The CDR3 runs to 17 residues. Germline loops: CDR1 LNHDA, CDR2 SQIVND (reference sequence). Losses at the gene ends were 1 base for V and 3 bases for J; bases not matched to a gene: 8.

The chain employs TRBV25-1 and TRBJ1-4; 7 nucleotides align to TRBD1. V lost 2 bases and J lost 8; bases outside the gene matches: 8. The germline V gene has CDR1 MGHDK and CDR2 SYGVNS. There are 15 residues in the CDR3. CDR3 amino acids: CASSEAGQRWEKLFF. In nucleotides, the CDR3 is TGTGCCAGCAGTGAAGCGGGACAGCGGTGGGAAAAACTGTTTTTT.

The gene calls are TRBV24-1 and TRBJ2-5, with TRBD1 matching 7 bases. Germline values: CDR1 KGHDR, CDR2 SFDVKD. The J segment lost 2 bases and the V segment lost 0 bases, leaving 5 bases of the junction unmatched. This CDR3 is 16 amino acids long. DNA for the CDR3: TGTGCCACCAGTGATTTGCGGGACAGAGGGCAAGAGACCCAGTACTTC. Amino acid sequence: CATSDLRDRGQETQYF.

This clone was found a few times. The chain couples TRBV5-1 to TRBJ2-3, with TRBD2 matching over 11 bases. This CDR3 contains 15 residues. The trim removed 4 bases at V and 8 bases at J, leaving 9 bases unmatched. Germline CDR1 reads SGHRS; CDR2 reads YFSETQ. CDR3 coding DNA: TGCGCCAGCAGCCCTCTAGCGGGAGGAGACGGTACGCAGTATTTT. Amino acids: CASSPLAGGDGTQYF.

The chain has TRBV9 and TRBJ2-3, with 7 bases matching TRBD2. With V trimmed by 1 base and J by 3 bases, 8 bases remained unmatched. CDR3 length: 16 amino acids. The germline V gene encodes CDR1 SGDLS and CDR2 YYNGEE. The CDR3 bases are TGTGCCAGCAGCGTAAGAGCGGGGTCTGGAACAGATACGCAGTATTTT. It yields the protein CASSVRAGSGTDTQYF.